Listed below are T cell receptor beta chains from one sample, sequenced in a study of technical replicates of blood from several donors. Clones were sequenced by immunoSEQ multiplex PCR, and TCRdb holds only the in-frame ones, with some missing. The table records around 98,000 clones, approximately 94% of them present only once. Material: T cells isolated from PBMCs. The source of these receptors is a human donor in good health. CDR3s include the opening cysteine and the closing phenylalanine or tryptophan. The D gene is left open where the match is weak. Expanded clones get a size class; other rows say once, few or many, or leave the size out.

CDR3aa,CDR3nt,len,j_gene,v_gene,d_gene,abundance
CASRIDNQNYGYTF,TGTGCCAGCAGAATAGATAACCAAAACTATGGCTACACCTTC,14,TRBJ1-2,TRBV6-6,NA,NA
CASSPYVSGAASSTDTQYF,TGTGCCAGCAGTCCCTACGTTAGCGGGGCCGCGTCTAGCACAGATACGCAGTATTTT,19,TRBJ2-3,TRBV27,TRBD2,NA
CASSLTSGGAVGKTQYF,TGTGCCAGCAGCCTTACTAGCGGGGGGGCCGTTGGTAAGACCCAGTACTTC,17,TRBJ2-5,TRBV27,TRBD2,NA
CASIPLRGQETQYF,TGTGCCAGCATCCCGCTCCGAGGTCAAGAGACCCAGTACTTC,14,TRBJ2-5,TRBV28,NA,NA
CASSLGHGPTDTQYF,TGTGCCAGCAGCTTAGGCCATGGCCCCACAGATACGCAGTATTTT,15,TRBJ2-3,TRBV11-3,NA,NA
CASSPHSGQGARDTQYF,TGTGCCAGCAGCCCACATTCTGGACAGGGGGCACGGGATACGCAGTATTTT,17,TRBJ2-3,TRBV9,TRBD1,once
CASSSPRTGRYTF,TGTGCCAGCAGCTCTCCCCGGACAGGGCGATACACCTTC,13,TRBJ1-2,TRBV11-3,TRBD1,NA
CAWSLSRREGYTF,TGTGCCTGGAGTTTGAGCCGCAGGGAAGGCTACACCTTC,13,TRBJ1-2,TRBV30,NA,NA
CASSLGTSGGVGSYNEQFF,TGCGCCAGCAGCTTGGGGACTAGCGGGGGGGTAGGTTCCTACAATGAGCAGTTCTTC,19,TRBJ2-1,TRBV5-1,TRBD2,NA
CASSPYTQGNTEAFF,TGTGCCAGCAGTCCTTATACACAGGGGAACACTGAAGCTTTCTTT,15,TRBJ1-1,TRBV27,NA,NA
CASSNHLQDKNTEAFF,TGTGCCAGCAGTAATCATCTGCAGGACAAGAACACTGAAGCTTTCTTT,16,TRBJ1-1,TRBV27,NA,NA
CAISENTREQFF,TGTGCCATCAGTGAGAACACTAGAGAGCAGTTCTTC,12,TRBJ2-1,TRBV10-3,NA,NA
CASSLGAGDPYEQYF,TGCGCCAGCAGCTTGGGAGCGGGAGACCCCTACGAGCAGTACTTC,15,TRBJ2-7,TRBV5-1,TRBD2,NA
CASRPDTQNTEAFF,TGTGCCAGCAGACCAGACACCCAGAACACTGAAGCTTTCTTT,14,TRBJ1-1,TRBV7-9,NA,NA
CASSRTSGGQETQYF,TGTGCCAGCAGTAGGACTAGCGGGGGTCAAGAGACCCAGTACTTC,15,TRBJ2-5,TRBV6-1,TRBD2,NA
CASSLGVPSGFSYNEQFF,TGTGCCAGCAGCTTAGGGGTCCCTAGCGGGTTCTCCTACAATGAGCAGTTCTTC,18,TRBJ2-1,TRBV13,TRBD2,NA
CASQPDRITYEQYF,TGTGCCAGCCAACCAGACAGGATTACCTACGAGCAGTACTTC,14,TRBJ2-7,TRBV6-1,NA,NA
CASSQNPRVTDTQYF,TGCGCCAGCAGCCAAAATCCGCGGGTCACAGATACGCAGTATTTT,15,TRBJ2-3,TRBV4-1,NA,NA
CASSYTLQGNEAFF,TGTGCCAGCAGTTACACCTTACAGGGAAATGAAGCTTTCTTT,14,TRBJ1-1,TRBV6-5,NA,NA
CASSVGGFGGTEAFF,TGTGCCAGCAGCGTAGGGGGCTTCGGGGGCACTGAAGCTTTCTTT,15,TRBJ1-1,TRBV9,NA,NA
CSVDIRDRGKYGYTF,TGCAGCGTTGATATCCGGGACAGAGGAAAGTATGGCTACACCTTC,15,TRBJ1-2,TRBV29-1,TRBD1,NA
CASSQGPLGRGPRWTDTQYF,TGCGCCAGCAGCCAAGGTCCGCTAGGACGAGGGCCCCGGTGGACAGATACGCAGTATTTT,20,TRBJ2-3,TRBV4-1,NA,NA
CASSPRQRPEKLFF,TGTGCCAGCAGCCCTCGACAGCGCCCTGAAAAACTGTTTTTT,14,TRBJ1-4,TRBV9,NA,few
CASSLGIPSVGHTEAFF,TGCGCCAGCAGCCTAGGAATCCCCTCAGTGGGGCACACTGAAGCTTTCTTT,17,TRBJ1-1,TRBV4-1,NA,few
CASSQDQQGNYGYTF,TGCGCCAGCAGCCAAGATCAACAGGGGAACTATGGCTACACCTTC,15,TRBJ1-2,TRBV4-1,TRBD1,NA
CASSVGQGNTIYF,TGTGCCAGCAGCGTGGGACAGGGAAACACCATATATTTT,13,TRBJ1-3,TRBV11-2,TRBD1,once
CASSHVRTGMNTEAFF,TGCGCCAGCAGCCACGTTCGGACAGGAATGAACACTGAAGCTTTCTTT,16,TRBJ1-1,TRBV4-1,TRBD1,few
CASSYGGAWETQYF,TGTGCCAGCAGTTACGGGGGGGCATGGGAGACCCAGTACTTC,14,TRBJ2-5,TRBV6-5,NA,NA
CASSTVLGQGRGDTQYF,TGTGCCAGTAGCACGGTTTTGGGACAGGGAAGAGGAGATACGCAGTATTTT,17,TRBJ2-3,TRBV19,TRBD1,NA
CASSPLPGLASYEQYF,TGTGCCAGCAGCCCCCTCCCGGGACTAGCGAGCTACGAGCAGTACTTC,16,TRBJ2-7,TRBV7-9,TRBD2,NA
CASSVGEDRGRKDNQPQHF,TGTGCCAGCAGCGTAGGAGAGGACAGGGGGCGAAAAGACAATCAGCCCCAGCATTTT,19,TRBJ1-5,TRBV9,TRBD1,NA
CASTYGGSGQPQHF,TGTGCCAGCACTTACGGAGGGTCGGGGCAGCCCCAGCATTTT,14,TRBJ1-5,TRBV6-1,NA,NA
CASSRLAGEDGELFF,TGCGCCAGCAGTCGGCTAGCGGGAGAGGACGGGGAGCTGTTTTTT,15,TRBJ2-2,TRBV10-1,TRBD2,NA
CASAPLSARYTDTQYF,TGTGCCAGCGCCCCCCTCTCGGCCAGGTACACAGATACGCAGTATTTT,16,TRBJ2-3,TRBV2,NA,once
CASSQEGDMEKLFF,TGCGCCAGCAGCCAAGAAGGGGACATGGAGAAACTGTTTTTT,14,TRBJ1-4,TRBV4-1,NA,once
CAWKSVAYTGELFF,TGTGCCTGGAAGTCAGTAGCTTACACCGGGGAGCTGTTTTTT,14,TRBJ2-2,TRBV30,NA,NA
CASSEETRGATDTQYF,TGTGCCAGCAGTGAAGAAACCCGGGGGGCCACAGATACGCAGTATTTT,16,TRBJ2-3,TRBV6-1,NA,NA
CASSSPTGGGELFF,TGTGCCAGCAGTTCCCCAACCGGAGGCGGGGAGCTGTTTTTT,14,TRBJ2-2,TRBV27,NA,NA
CSAEVVNEQYF,TGCAGTGCGGAGGTGGTAAACGAGCAGTACTTC,11,TRBJ2-7,TRBV20-1,NA,NA
CASSAGTSLGPQYF,TGTGCCAGCAGCGCCGGGACTTCCCTGGGACCCCAGTACTTC,14,TRBJ2-7,TRBV5-4,NA,NA
CATSRGSGGAGELFF,TGTGCCACCAGCAGAGGGTCGGGAGGGGCCGGGGAGCTGTTTTTT,15,TRBJ2-2,TRBV15,TRBD2,NA
CASSNSGLAGEPPPYNEQFF,TGTGCCAGTAGTAACTCAGGTCTAGCGGGGGAACCGCCGCCTTACAATGAGCAGTTCTTC,20,TRBJ2-1,TRBV19,TRBD2,NA
CASSYGDRQETQYF,TGTGCCAGCAGTTACGGGGACAGGCAAGAGACCCAGTACTTC,14,TRBJ2-5,TRBV27,TRBD1,NA